This T cell receptor beta chain is drawn from a study of blood T cell repertoires in COVID-19. Study background: Material from acute and convalescent COVID-19 was sourced from the United States, Italy and Spain. T cells, B-cell-depleted T cells, or PBMCs provided the cDNA or gDNA that served as material.

The V gene's germline CDR1 is SEHNR and CDR2 FQNEAQ (reference sequence). The CDR3 is 18 residues long. The J segment lost 0 bases and the V segment lost 5 bases, leaving 7 bases of the junction unmatched. Under the authors' procedure: The authors estimated nucleated cell counts from reference gene primer amplification. Here immunoSEQ multiplex PCR was the method, and the copy in TCRdb shows in-frame clones only, minus some. Clonal size and the V and J genes are those of that table, whereas D and trimming came from the DNA. The table lists about 76,000 clones, under 95% of them singletons. This receptor was identified in a human donor in a cohort sampled during active COVID-19. The rearrangement links TRBV7-9 to TRBJ2-1; 13 positions agree with TRBD2. Sequencing used peripheral blood. CDR3 coding DNA: TGTGCCAGCAGCGGCGGGACTAGCGGGGTGAGCTCCTACAATGAGCAGTTCTTC. Translating it yields CASSGGTSGVSSYNEQFF.